One and the same sample provided the 32 T cell receptor beta chains below, sequenced in a study of T-cell reconstitution after alpha-beta-depleted transplantation in children. A TCRbeta library incorporating unique molecular identifiers was prepared. In TCRdb, the PCR reads were re-called with MiXCR into one record per CDR3 protein. The sample includes hundreds of thousands of distinct CDR3 sequences, about 16% of them seen just once. Source: PBMCs from the stem cell graft donor, taken from the stem cell graft. The source of these receptors is a human donor who donated a stem cell graft to a child with acute lymphoblastic leukemia.

The rearrangement links TRBV12-3 or TRBV12-4 to TRBJ1-2; D perhaps matches TRBD1 (6 bases). V gave up 2 bases and J gave up 3 bases, with 13 bases separating them. The CDR3 runs to 15 residues. The CDR3 sequence: CASSLQGTQDYGYTF. For the CDR3, the DNA is TGTGCCAGCAGTTTACAGGGGACGCAGGACTATGGCTACACCTTC.

This clonotype was recorded a few times. The chain combines TRBV12-3 or TRBV12-4 with TRBJ2-7; TRBD1 might be the D (5 bases). The CDR3 is 15 amino acids. Trimming stripped 2 bases from V and 0 bases from J, with 11 bases between. CDR3 amino acids: CASSLRFDSSYEQYF. The CDR3, as DNA: TGTGCCAGCAGTTTAAGGTTTGACAGCTCCTACGAGCAGTACTTC.

This sequence joins TRBV27 and TRBJ1-6, with a weak D call TRBD1 (6 bases). The CDR3 runs to 15 residues. Deletions cut 1 base from V and 10 bases from J, with 14 bases between. From germline, CDR1 is MNHEY and CDR2 SMNVEV (reference sequence). CDR3: CASSLFRGAGSPLHF. In nucleotides, the CDR3 is TGTGCCAGCAGTTTATTTCGGGGGGCAGGCTCACCCCTCCACTTT.

The rearrangement links TRBV20-1 to TRBJ1-2, with 7 bases identical to TRBD1. CDR3 length equals 15 residues. Looked up from germline, CDR1 is DFQATT and CDR2 is SNEGSKA (reference sequence). J was trimmed by 6 bases and V by 0 bases; bases with no gene match: 10. The CDR3 region is CSARDTEDRLDGYTF. In nucleotides, the CDR3 is TGCAGTGCTAGAGATACCGAGGACAGGTTGGATGGCTACACCTTC.

The gene calls are TRBV27 and TRBJ2-5; 11 bases agree with TRBD2. Germline CDR1 and CDR2: MNHEY and SMNVEV (reference sequence). With 6 bases clipped from V and 4 bases from J, the junction kept 7 bases outside the gene matches. The CDR3 length is 15 residues. CDR3 in DNA: TGTGCCAGCAGCCATCTACTAGCGGGAGTAGAGACCCAGTACTTC. This sequence encodes CASSHLLAGVETQYF.

This clonotype was found a few times. The chain couples TRBV27 to TRBJ2-2; maybe TRBD2 (7 bases). Germline V gene data show CDR1 as MNHEY and CDR2 as SMNVEV (reference sequence). The CDR3 is made up of 15 amino acids. V shed 7 bases and J shed 5 bases, with 17 bases lying between them. The CDR3 protein is CASMGGLGGTGELFF. The CDR3 region has the DNA TGTGCCAGCATGGGGGGGCTAGGTGGAACCGGGGAGCTGTTTTTT.

The chain carries TRBV7-9 and TRBJ2-3, with D possibly called TRBD1 or TRBD2 (5 bases each). Germline-derived CDR1 and CDR2 are SEHNR and FQNEAQ (reference sequence). This CDR3 is 13 amino acids long. Trimming took off 4 bases at V and 3 bases at J, with 8 bases between the two ends. As DNA, the CDR3 is TGTGCCAGCAGCTCCAGGGAGACAGATACGCAGTATTTT. It codes for CASSSRETDTQYF.

The chain links TRBV12-3 or TRBV12-4 to TRBJ2-7; D ambiguous. The CDR3 runs to 14 residues. V was cut by 5 bases and J by 3 bases, with 14 bases left in between. The CDR3, as DNA: TGTGCCAGCAGTCCCAGCCCAACCCACTACGAGCAGTACTTC. It encodes CASSPSPTHYEQYF.

The chain combines TRBV29-1 with TRBJ2-2; D tentatively fits TRBD1 or TRBD2 (5 bases each). The V and J ends lost 5 bases and 1 base respectively, with 11 bases between them. This CDR3 region has 14 residues. Germline V gives CDR1 SQVTM, CDR2 ANQGSEA. The CDR3 spells CSVRGTGNTGELFF. The CDR3 bases are TGCAGCGTTAGAGGGACGGGGAACACCGGGGAGCTGTTTTTT.

The chain employs TRBV5-1 and TRBJ2-1; D is perhaps TRBD1 (5 bases). The CDR3 has 18 amino acids. Germline V gene sequence: CDR1 SGHRS, CDR2 YFSETQ. V lost 3 bases to trimming and J lost 3 bases, with 22 bases between them. CDR3 amino acids: CASSSSDKSVSFYNEQFF. The CDR3 bases are TGCGCCAGCAGCTCGTCGGACAAGTCCGTGTCCTTCTACAATGAGCAGTTCTTC.

This clonotype was picked up a small number of times. The chain employs TRBV5-1 and TRBJ1-2, with 7 bases fitting TRBD1. The V and J ends lost 3 bases and 4 bases, in that order; junction bases with no gene match: 9. Germline V gene lookup returns CDR1 SGHRS and CDR2 YFSETQ. The CDR3 has 15 amino acids. The CDR3 bases are TGCGCCAGCAGCTCCGGGCTAACAGGGGTCTATGGCTACACCTTC. It specifies CASSSGLTGVYGYTF.

The J gene is TRBJ1-1, the V gene TRBV28; the D gene is possibly TRBD1 (6 bases). CDR1 MDHEN and CDR2 SYDVKM come from the germline V gene. Trimming shortened V by 5 bases and J by 2 bases, and 21 bases separated the two germline ends. The CDR3 sequence is 17 residues long. CDR3 DNA: TGTGCCAGCAGTAGTTTAGCCCCCGGGACACCAAACACTGAAGCTTTCTTT. Protein product: CASSSLAPGTPNTEAFF.

This clonotype was recorded a few times. The rearrangement uses TRBV7-9 and TRBJ1-3; D is perhaps TRBD1 (5 bases). CDR3 length: 15 residues. V lost 0 bases to trimming and J lost 0 bases, with 6 bases between them. The germline gives CDR1 SEHNR, CDR2 FQNEAQ (reference sequence). The CDR3 here is CASSLAGDSGNTIYF. In DNA, the CDR3 is TGTGCCAGCAGCTTAGCGGGGGACTCTGGAAACACCATATATTTT.

The chain recombines TRBV20-1 with TRBJ2-3; D is ambiguous. The germline gives CDR1 DFQATT, CDR2 SNEGSKA (reference sequence). This CDR3 region has 13 residues. The ends were cut back, 0 bases at V and 2 bases at J, with 6 bases in the middle. CDR3 region: CSAREWPTDTQYF. The CDR3 nucleotides are TGCAGTGCTAGAGAGTGGCCCACAGATACGCAGTATTTT.

The gene calls are TRBV7-8 and TRBJ1-2; D is perhaps TRBD1 (6 bases). The CDR3 extends over 15 amino acids. CDR1 is SGHVS and CDR2 is FQNEAQ in the germline V gene. Trimming removed 4 bases from V and 4 bases from J, with 16 bases in between. This CDR3 reads CASSSKNTGIYGYTF. CDR3 sequence (DNA): TGTGCCAGCAGCTCAAAAAACACAGGGATCTATGGCTACACCTTC.

This clonotype was found many times. This chain links TRBV4-1 with TRBJ2-2, with D maybe TRBD2 (5 bases). This CDR3 has 16 residues. The V end was cut by 0 bases, the J end by 3 bases, with 11 bases between. Germline CDR1 MGHRA, CDR2 YSYEKL. CDR3 protein: CASSQDRGRDTGELFF. DNA for the CDR3: TGCGCCAGCAGCCAAGATCGGGGTCGGGACACCGGGGAGCTGTTTTTT.

In its sample, this clonotype was seen a few times. V and J are TRBV5-5 and TRBJ2-4; unclear D gene. The germline V and J ends were trimmed by 0 bases and 10 bases, with 17 bases remaining between them. Germline CDR1 reads SGHKS; CDR2 reads YYEKEE (reference sequence). The CDR3 is 15 amino acids. CDR3 DNA: TGTGCCAGCAGCTTGGATTGGCGACAAAGCTTTATTCAGTACTTC. Encoded protein: CASSLDWRQSFIQYF.

The chain uses TRBV21-1 and TRBJ2-2; the table's D gene call, TRBD2, was not cross checked with the DNA. TRBV21-1 constitutes a pseudogene. The CDR3 has 17 amino acids. The CDR3, as DNA: TGTGCCAGCAGCTATAGGACGGGCGGGACGAACACCGGGGAGCTGTTTTTT. The encoded protein is CASSYRTGGTNTGELFF.

Written as DNA, the CDR3 is TGCGCCAGCAGCCGGGGACAGGGGGCTTGGAACACTGAAGCTTTCTTT. This encodes CASSRGQGAWNTEAFF. The chain joins TRBV5-1 to TRBJ1-1; 12 positions match TRBD1. Germline lookup yields CDR1 SGHRS and CDR2 YFSETQ. CDR3 length equals 16 residues. V gave up 4 bases and J gave up 1 base; unmatched junction bases: 5.

V gene TRBV19 combines with J gene TRBJ2-7; no definite D call. The CDR3 contains 14 residues. Trimming cost V 3 bases and J 0 bases, with 9 bases left between them. Germline V gene sequence: CDR1 LNHDA, CDR2 SQIVND (reference sequence). The CDR3 spells CASSMRHGSYEQYF. CDR3 bases: TGTGCCAGTAGTATGAGACACGGCTCCTACGAGCAGTACTTC.

This clonotype turned up a few times. The gene calls are TRBV3-1 and TRBJ2-2; 7 bases agree with TRBD1. The V gene's germline CDR1 is LGHDT and CDR2 YNNKEL (reference sequence). There are 16 residues in the CDR3. V was clipped by 1 base and J by 5 bases; unmatched bases: 7. CDR3: CASSQGGGDGTGELFF. In DNA, the CDR3 is TGTGCCAGCAGCCAAGGAGGGGGCGACGGAACCGGGGAGCTGTTTTTT.

DNA for the CDR3: TGTGCCAGCAGTTACGCCGTGGGGACGAGCTCCTACAATGAGCAGTTCTTC. Protein: CASSYAVGTSSYNEQFF. This chain joins TRBV6-2 or TRBV6-3 and TRBJ2-1; D is perhaps TRBD1 or TRBD2 (5 bases each). Germline CDR1 MNHEY, CDR2 SVGEGT. There are 17 residues in the CDR3. V was clipped by 2 bases and J by 0 bases, with 14 bases between them.

V and J are TRBV7-9 and TRBJ1-4; D unclear. Trimming cost V 5 bases and J 4 bases, with 17 bases left between them. Germline lookup yields CDR1 SEHNR and CDR2 FQNEAQ (reference sequence). The CDR3 has 16 amino acids. CDR3: CASSQDGNLHNEKLFF. The DNA of the CDR3 is TGTGCCAGCAGCCAGGACGGAAACCTACATAATGAAAAACTGTTTTTT.

This rearrangement joins TRBV7-7 to TRBJ2-1, with D unclear. The V end was cut by 1 base, the J end by 0 bases, with 10 bases between. This CDR3 spans 16 amino acids. The germline V gene encodes CDR1 SSHAT and CDR2 FNYEAQ (reference sequence). For the CDR3, the DNA is TGTGCCAGCAGCTTAGGGTGGGTGAGCTCCTACAATGAGCAGTTCTTC. The encoded protein is CASSLGWVSSYNEQFF.

The chain joins TRBV29-1 to TRBJ2-1; 10 bases are shared with TRBD2. The CDR3 is 16 amino acids. The germline V gene has CDR1 SQVTM and CDR2 ANQGSEA. V gave up 6 bases and J gave up 6 bases; unmatched junction bases: 14. CDR3 coding DNA: TGCAGCGTCTGCGATAAAAGCGGGAGGGCAAGCAATGAGCAGTTCTTC. It is translated as CSVCDKSGRASNEQFF.

The CDR3 is CSARDGLIGYEQYF. The CDR3 DNA sequence: TGCAGTGCTAGAGATGGTCTAATCGGTTACGAGCAGTACTTC. The J gene is TRBJ2-7, the V gene TRBV20-1; no clear D. The CDR3 is 14 residues long. Germline V CDR1 and CDR2: DFQATT, SNEGSKA (reference sequence). The V and J ends lost 0 bases and 4 bases respectively, with 13 bases between them.

The chain combines TRBV6-2 or TRBV6-3 with TRBJ2-2, with D maybe TRBD1 (5 bases). The V end lost 6 bases, the J end lost 0 bases, and 8 bases lay between the germline ends. Germline CDR1 reads MNHEY; CDR2 reads SVGEGT. The CDR3 extends over 14 amino acids. CDR3 DNA sequence: TGTGCCAGCAGACCGACAGCGAACACCGGGGAGCTGTTTTTT. Protein sequence: CASRPTANTGELFF.

This clonotype has just a few counts. The chain combines TRBV5-1 with TRBJ2-7; 11 bases align to TRBD1. The ends lost 2 bases at V and 6 bases at J; junction bases unmatched: 7. Germline V gene sequence: CDR1 SGHRS, CDR2 YFSETQ. CDR3 length equals 15 residues. CDR3 nucleotides: TGCGCCAGCAGCTTCCCCGGGACAGGGGGGATCGAGCAGTACTTC. The encoded protein is CASSFPGTGGIEQYF.

This chain joins TRBV29-1 and TRBJ1-4; unclear D gene. Germline V lookup: CDR1 SQVTM, CDR2 ANQGSEA. V shed 7 bases and J shed 5 bases, with 8 bases lying between them. The CDR3 extends over 11 amino acids. The CDR3 DNA follows: TGCAGCGCGGTCCACAATGAAAAACTGTTTTTT. Protein: CSAVHNEKLFF.

The chain carries TRBV4-1 and TRBJ1-1; perhaps TRBD1 as D (5 bases). Looked up from germline, CDR1 is MGHRA and CDR2 is YSYEKL. This CDR3 region has 14 residues. V was trimmed by 3 bases and J by 6 bases, leaving 14 bases between them. In DNA, the CDR3 is TGCGCCAGCAGCCACCCGGGACTAACCTCTGAAGCTTTCTTT. It yields the protein CASSHPGLTSEAFF.

V usage is TRBV5-1 and J usage is TRBJ1-1; D possibly corresponds to TRBD1 (6 bases). Trimming removed 2 bases from V and 6 bases from J, with 11 bases in between. CDR1 and CDR2 (germline): SGHRS, YFSETQ. The CDR3 runs 13 residues. The chain's CDR3 is CASSFRDIPEAFF. The CDR3 DNA sequence: TGCGCCAGCAGCTTTCGGGACATCCCTGAAGCTTTCTTT.

The rearrangement links TRBV7-9 to TRBJ1-6; D may be TRBD1 (5 bases). The CDR3 contains 16 residues. CDR1 and CDR2 from the germline V gene are SEHNR and FQNEAQ (reference sequence). The ends were cut back, 2 bases at V and 11 bases at J, with 19 bases in the middle. CDR3 protein: CASSLLRAAGFTPLHF. CDR3 bases: TGTGCCAGCAGCTTACTCAGGGCAGCGGGTTTTACACCCCTCCACTTT.